One sample yielded the 22 T cell receptor beta chains listed below, sequenced in a study of blood T cell repertoires in COVID-19. Data came from immunoSEQ multiplex PCR; TCRdb stores just in-frame clones and leaves some out. The table shows under 85,000 clones, with 65% to 85% occurring only once. Sequencing was performed on peripheral blood. These receptors were obtained from a man aged 55 to 69 with active or convalescent COVID-19.

The gene calls are TRBV29-1 and TRBJ1-1; D possibly corresponds to TRBD1 (6 bases). The germline CDR1 and CDR2 sequences are SQVTM and ANQGSEA. This CDR3 has 13 amino acids. With 4 bases removed from V and 0 bases from J, the gap between germline ends came to 9 bases. The CDR3 nucleotides are TGCAGCGTTGTTGGGGGCATGAACACTGAAGCTTTCTTT. It codes for CSVVGGMNTEAFF.

The chain carries TRBV7-2 and TRBJ2-7; the D gene is possibly TRBD2 (6 bases). Trimming took off 0 bases at V and 2 bases at J, with 17 bases between the two ends. CDR1 and CDR2 (germline): SGHTA, FQGNSA. The CDR3 totals 17 residues. CDR3 sequence reads: CASSLAVRAGRAYEQYF. The CDR3 DNA sequence: TGTGCCAGCAGCTTAGCCGTCCGGGCGGGGCGGGCCTACGAGCAGTACTTC.

The genes are TRBV2 and TRBJ2-3, with TRBD2 matching 13 bases. Trimming removed 2 bases from V and 8 bases from J; junction bases left unmatched: 4. CDR3 size: 15 residues. Germline lookup yields CDR1 SNHLY and CDR2 FYNNEI. This CDR3 reads CASSETSGGAGTQYF. As DNA, the CDR3 is TGTGCCAGCAGTGAAACTAGCGGGGGGGCAGGTACGCAGTATTTT. The complete variable domain, with remaining parts taken from reference TRBV2 and TRBJ2-3, reads EPEVTQTPSHQVTQMGQEVILRCVPISNHLYFYWYRQILGQKVEFLVSFYNNEISEKSEIFDDQFSVERPDGSNFTLKIRSTKLEDSAMYFCASSETSGGAGTQYFGPGTRLTVL.

This chain connects TRBV6-5 to TRBJ1-2, with 9 nucleotides matching TRBD1. Trimming took 6 bases from V and 4 from J; bases not matched to a gene: 6. The germline V gene has CDR1 MNHEY and CDR2 SVGAGI. This CDR3 region has 14 residues. CDR3 region: CASSSRTGAYGYTF. CDR3 nucleotide sequence: TGTGCCAGCAGCTCTCGGACAGGGGCCTATGGCTACACCTTC.

V and J are TRBV5-5 and TRBJ1-5; the match to TRBD1 covers 7 bases. The junction had 11 bases not matched to a gene; V was cut back by 2 bases and J by 9 bases. This CDR3 spans 15 amino acids. Per the germline V gene, CDR1 is SGHKS and CDR2 is YYEKEE (reference sequence). The CDR3 region is CASSFSGGGGVPQHF. In DNA, the CDR3 is TGTGCCAGCAGCTTCTCAGGGGGTGGGGGAGTGCCCCAGCATTTT.

The chain is built from TRBV18 and TRBJ2-2; perhaps TRBD2 as D (5 bases). This CDR3 spans 15 amino acids. The V end lost 2 bases, the J end lost 1 base, and 8 bases lay between the germline ends. The germline V gene encodes CDR1 KGHSH and CDR2 LQKENI. CDR3 loop: CASSPTRGNTGELFF. In nucleotides, the CDR3 is TGTGCCAGCTCACCAACCCGGGGGAACACCGGGGAGCTGTTTTTT.

The rearrangement uses TRBV5-1 and TRBJ1-1; 11 nucleotides line up with TRBD1. V gave up 4 bases and J gave up 5 bases; unmatched junction bases: 4. Germline V lookup: CDR1 SGHRS, CDR2 YFSETQ. CDR3 length: 14 residues. CDR3 protein: CASSPGTGGTEAFF. CDR3 DNA sequence: TGCGCCAGCAGCCCGGGGACAGGGGGGACTGAAGCTTTCTTT.

V is TRBV5-4 and J is TRBJ1-1, with 8 positions matching TRBD1. Germline loops: CDR1 SGHNT, CDR2 YYREEE (reference sequence). After removal of 4 bases from V and 2 bases from J, the junction contained 7 bases not matched to a gene. CDR3 length: 15 residues. The CDR3 DNA follows: TGTGCCAGCAGCACCGGACAGGGAGGAAACACTGAAGCTTTCTTT. Encoded protein: CASSTGQGGNTEAFF.

There are many counts of this clone. The rearrangement links TRBV13 to TRBJ2-7; D is perhaps TRBD1 (5 bases). The CDR3 extends over 16 amino acids. V lost 1 base and J 4 bases, leaving 17 bases between the germline ends. Germline V gene sequence: CDR1 PRHDT, CDR2 FYEKMQ (reference sequence). CDR3 DNA sequence: TGTGCCAGCAGCTTAGAAGGGGCGTCCACCTCGTACGAGCAGTACTTC. As protein: CASSLEGASTSYEQYF.

The chain recombines TRBV19 with TRBJ2-2, with 14 bases lining up with TRBD2. The germline gives CDR1 LNHDA, CDR2 SQIVND (reference sequence). V lost 5 bases to trimming and J lost 2 bases; unmatched junction nucleotides: 4. The length of the CDR3 is 17 residues. This chain's CDR3 is CASSGLAGGINTGELFF. Written as DNA, the CDR3 is TGTGCCAGTAGTGGACTAGCGGGGGGAATAAACACCGGGGAGCTGTTTTTT.

This chain connects TRBV7-2 to TRBJ1-1; TRBD1 might be the D (5 bases). The CDR3 is 14 amino acids. Germline-derived CDR1 and CDR2 are SGHTA and FQGNSA. V was trimmed by 4 bases and J by 4 bases, leaving 13 bases between them. CDR3 residues: CASSSHGRVTEAFF. CDR3 bases: TGTGCCAGCAGCTCCCACGGCAGGGTCACTGAAGCTTTCTTT.

This chain joins TRBV3-1 (or the pseudogene TRBV3-2) and TRBJ1-2, with 7 nucleotides matching TRBD1. With 3 bases clipped from V and 4 bases from J, the junction kept 2 bases outside the gene matches. The germline V gene encodes CDR1 LGHDT and CDR2 YNNKEL (reference sequence). The CDR3 is made up of 13 amino acids. CDR3 loop: CASSQGQSYGYTF. The CDR3 bases are TGTGCCAGCAGCCAGGGACAGAGCTATGGCTACACCTTC.

This chain uses TRBV10-1 with TRBJ1-1; 10 bases align to TRBD1. Germline V gives CDR1 WNHNN, CDR2 SYGVQD (reference sequence). The CDR3 contains 16 residues. The ends lost 4 bases at V and 5 bases at J; junction bases unmatched: 10. The CDR3 DNA reads TGCGCCAGCAGTGCTTCATTCCCGGGACAGGGGACTGAAGCTTTCTTT. Protein: CASSASFPGQGTEAFF.

The chain recombines TRBV5-6 with TRBJ1-4; possible D gene TRBD1, 5 bases. CDR1 and CDR2 from the germline V gene are SGHDT and YYEEEE. Trimming stripped 6 bases from V and 5 bases from J, with 20 bases between. This CDR3 has 16 amino acids. The CDR3 coding sequence is TGTGCCAGCACCGAAACAGGTACAATCAGAAATGAAAAACTGTTTTTT. This encodes CASTETGTIRNEKLFF.

V is TRBV3-1 (or the pseudogene TRBV3-2) and J is TRBJ2-3, with D tentatively TRBD2 (7 bases). V was clipped by 4 bases and J by 2 bases, with 16 bases between them. This CDR3 is 16 amino acids long. Germline V gene data show CDR1 as LGHDT and CDR2 as YNNKEL (reference sequence). CDR3 sequence reads: CASSLGGGGYTDTQYF. CDR3 DNA sequence: TGTGCCAGCAGCCTCGGAGGCGGGGGCTACACAGATACGCAGTATTTT.

The CDR3 nucleotides read TGTGCCAGCTCACCATTGACCAGCGGGTACTTCGGCACCGGGGAGCTGTTTTTT. Amino acid sequence: CASSPLTSGYFGTGELFF. J is TRBJ2-2 and V is TRBV18; possible D gene TRBD2, 6 bases. The V gene lost 2 bases and the J gene lost 4 bases, with 20 bases spanning the gap. Per germline, CDR1 KGHSH and CDR2 LQKENI. The CDR3 loop spans 18 amino acids.

This chain joins TRBV19 and TRBJ1-1, with D perhaps TRBD1 (5 bases). Germline V gene sequence: CDR1 LNHDA, CDR2 SQIVND (reference sequence). The CDR3 covers 15 residues. Trimming pared 1 base from V and 5 bases from J, leaving 14 bases between. The CDR3 protein is CASSIAGEVVTEAFF. In DNA, the CDR3 is TGTGCCAGTAGTATAGCGGGGGAGGTGGTGACTGAAGCTTTCTTT.

This clone occurred once. This chain links TRBV6-5 with TRBJ1-6; TRBD1 is a possible D gene (5 bases). V was cut by 0 bases and J by 10 bases, with 13 bases left in between. The CDR3 spans 15 residues. CDR1 MNHEY and CDR2 SVGAGI come from the germline V gene. The chain's CDR3 is CASSYSQGIGSPLHF. CDR3 nucleotide sequence: TGTGCCAGCAGTTACTCTCAGGGAATAGGATCACCCCTCCACTTT.

This clone appeared once. V is TRBV6-2 or TRBV6-3 and J is TRBJ2-2, with 11 bases aligning to TRBD2. J was trimmed by 0 bases and V by 2 bases; bases with no gene match: 11. The V gene's germline CDR1 is MNHEY and CDR2 SVGEGT. This CDR3 is built from 20 residues. The CDR3 coding sequence is TGTGCCAGCAGTTACCCCGCGAAAGGGACTAGCGGCGCGAACACCGGGGAGCTGTTTTTT. Translation gives CASSYPAKGTSGANTGELFF.

V is TRBV6-5 and J is TRBJ1-6, with D possibly being TRBD1 (5 bases). Trimming cost V 8 bases and J 7 bases, with 15 bases left between them. The CDR3 runs to 14 residues. Germline loops: CDR1 MNHEY, CDR2 SVGAGI. CDR3 in amino acids: CASLGPDSNSPLHF. CDR3 bases: TGTGCCAGCTTGGGGCCCGACAGCAATTCACCCCTCCACTTT.

CDR3 DNA: TGTGCCATCAGTGATCAGGGTGGAACTAATGAAAAACTGTTTTTT. Translated: CAISDQGGTNEKLFF. The chain recombines TRBV10-3 with TRBJ1-4, with D tentatively TRBD1 (5 bases). The ends were cut back, 3 bases at V and 1 base at J, with 9 bases in the middle. This CDR3 has 15 amino acids. The V gene's germline CDR1 is ENHRY and CDR2 SYGVKD.

This chain uses TRBV10-3 with TRBJ1-4; tentatively, D is TRBD1 (5 bases). The CDR3 spans 12 residues. The germline V gene encodes CDR1 ENHRY and CDR2 SYGVKD. The V end was cut by 10 bases, the J end by 5 bases, with 11 bases between. This CDR3 is CASGAENEKLFF. For the CDR3, the DNA is TGTGCCAGTGGGGCAGAGAATGAAAAACTGTTTTTT.